The clone carrying this TCR beta chain has ten or more counts. What it recognizes is unknown. Template material for amplifying TCR beta CDR3 regions consisted of RNA transcripts. First-round RT-PCR targeting the TCR CDR3 was performed with the HTBI primer set. Each CDR3 protein gets one entry after TCRdb re-called the multiplex PCR reads with MiXCR. The data contain 300,000 to 400,000 distinct CDR3 sequences, about a fifth of them seen just once; the ten biggest clones take up 35% to 45%. Exclusion of patients followed from uncontrolled infection, other autoimmune disease, pregnancy or lactation. Using over 8.5 ml of fresh peripheral blood, PBMCs were prepared. These data are taken from a study of T cells in Graves' hyperthyroidism and ophthalmopathy. Turning to the study itself: Before any treatment, at initial diagnosis, peripheral blood was collected. General observations from the study: Appearing also in blood were most of the thyroid clonotypes expanded above 0.001.

The CDR3 is made up of 14 amino acids. Trimming took off 5 bases at V and 0 bases at J, with 7 bases between the two ends. Germline V lookup: CDR1 KGHDR, CDR2 SFDVKD. The rearrangement links TRBV24-1 to TRBJ2-1, with a possible D match to TRBD1 (6 bases). This clonotype was sampled from a man aged 18 to 29 with Graves' ophthalmopathy. Sequencing input: blood. CDR3 region: CATSGDTSYNEQFF. The CDR3 DNA is TGTGCCACCAGTGGGGACACCTCCTACAATGAGCAGTTCTTC.